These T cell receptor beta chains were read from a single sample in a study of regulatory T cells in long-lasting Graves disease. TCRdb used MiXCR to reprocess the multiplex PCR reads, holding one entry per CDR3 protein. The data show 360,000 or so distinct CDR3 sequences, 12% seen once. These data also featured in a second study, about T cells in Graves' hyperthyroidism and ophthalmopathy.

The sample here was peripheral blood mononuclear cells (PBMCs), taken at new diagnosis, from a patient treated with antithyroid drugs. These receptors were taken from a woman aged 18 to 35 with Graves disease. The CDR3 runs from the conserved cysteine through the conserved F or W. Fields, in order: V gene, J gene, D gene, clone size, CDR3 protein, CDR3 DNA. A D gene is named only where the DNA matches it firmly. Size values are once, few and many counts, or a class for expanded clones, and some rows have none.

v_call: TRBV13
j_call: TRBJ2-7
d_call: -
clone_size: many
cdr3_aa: CASSPYGKAYEQYF
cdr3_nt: TGTGCCAGCAGCCCCTATGGCAAGGCCTACGAGCAGTACTTC

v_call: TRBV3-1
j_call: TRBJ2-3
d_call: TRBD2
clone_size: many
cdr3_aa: CASSPRAGVADTQYF
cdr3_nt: TGTGCCAGCAGCCCTAGAGCGGGAGTTGCGGATACGCAGTATTTT

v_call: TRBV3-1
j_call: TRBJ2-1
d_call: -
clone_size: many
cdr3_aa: CASSQFPFLSSYNEQFF
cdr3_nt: TGTGCCAGCAGCCAGTTCCCTTTTCTTAGCTCCTACAATGAGCAGTTCTTC

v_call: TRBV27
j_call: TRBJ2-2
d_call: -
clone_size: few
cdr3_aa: CASSLGLLTGELFF
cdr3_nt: TGTGCCAGCAGTTTAGGGTTGTTGACCGGGGAGCTGTTTTTT

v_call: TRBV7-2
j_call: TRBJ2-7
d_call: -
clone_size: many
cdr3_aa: CASSWSPGADEQYF
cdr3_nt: TGTGCCAGCAGCTGGTCCCCAGGGGCAGACGAGCAGTACTTC

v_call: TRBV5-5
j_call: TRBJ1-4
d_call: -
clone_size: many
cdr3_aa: CASSLHRAKGEKLFF
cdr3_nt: TGTGCCAGCAGCCTGCACAGGGCGAAGGGGGAAAAACTGTTTTTT

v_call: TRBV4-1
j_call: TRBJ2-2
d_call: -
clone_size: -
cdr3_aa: CASSREANTGELFF
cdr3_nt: TGCGCCAGCAGCAGGGAGGCGAACACCGGGGAGCTGTTTTTT

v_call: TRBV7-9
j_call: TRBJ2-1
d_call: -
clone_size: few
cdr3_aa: CASRSQGGGPRVNEQFF
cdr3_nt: TGTGCCAGCAGATCCCAGGGAGGGGGGCCGCGGGTGAATGAGCAGTTCTTC

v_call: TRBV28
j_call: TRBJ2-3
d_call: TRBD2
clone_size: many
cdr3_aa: CASSSPSGRSYTDTQYF
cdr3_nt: TGTGCCAGCAGTTCCCCGAGCGGGAGGTCCTACACAGATACGCAGTATTTT

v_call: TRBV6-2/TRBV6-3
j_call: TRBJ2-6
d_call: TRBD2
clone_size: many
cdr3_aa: CASTSGRGSGANVLTF
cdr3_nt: TGTGCCAGCACTAGCGGGAGGGGATCTGGGGCCAACGTCCTGACTTTC

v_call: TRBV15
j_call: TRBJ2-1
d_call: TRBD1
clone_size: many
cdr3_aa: CATSRINQGAYNEQFF
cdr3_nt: TGTGCCACCAGCAGAATAAATCAGGGGGCCTACAATGAGCAGTTCTTC

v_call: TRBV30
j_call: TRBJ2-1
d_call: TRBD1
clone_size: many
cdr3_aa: CAWRRTGSFGDEQFF
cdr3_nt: TGTGCCTGGAGGCGGACAGGGTCCTTCGGCGATGAGCAGTTCTTC

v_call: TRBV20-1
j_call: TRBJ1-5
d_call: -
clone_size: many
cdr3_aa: CSAVLGVNQPQHF
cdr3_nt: -

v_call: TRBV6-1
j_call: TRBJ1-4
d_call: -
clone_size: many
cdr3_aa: CASSDSLGEKLFF
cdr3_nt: TGTGCCAGCAGTGACAGTCTCGGCGAAAAACTGTTTTTT

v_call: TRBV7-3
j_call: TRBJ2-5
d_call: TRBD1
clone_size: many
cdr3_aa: CASSLLQGDRTQYF
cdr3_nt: TGTGCCAGCAGCTTATTGCAGGGGGATCGAACCCAGTACTTC

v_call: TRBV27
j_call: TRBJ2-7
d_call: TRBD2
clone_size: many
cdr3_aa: CASRLGGMGNEQYF
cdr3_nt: TGTGCCAGCAGACTGGGGGGGATGGGGAACGAGCAGTACTTC

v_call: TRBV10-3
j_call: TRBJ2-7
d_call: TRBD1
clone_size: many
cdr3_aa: CATLLNTGTGFEQYF
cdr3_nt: TGTGCCACCCTCCTGAACACCGGGACAGGGTTCGAGCAGTACTTC

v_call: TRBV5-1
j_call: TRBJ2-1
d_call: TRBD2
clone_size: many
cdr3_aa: CASSIGTTYYNEQFF
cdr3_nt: TGCGCCAGCAGCATCGGGACTACGTACTACAATGAGCAGTTCTTC

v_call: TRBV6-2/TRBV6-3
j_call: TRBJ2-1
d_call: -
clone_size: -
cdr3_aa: CASSVAGAFYNEQFF
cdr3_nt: TGTGCCAGCAGTGTGGCGGGGGCCTTCTACAATGAGCAGTTCTTC

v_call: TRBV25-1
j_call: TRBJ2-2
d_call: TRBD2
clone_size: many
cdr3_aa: CASRLTSGGIEANTGELFF
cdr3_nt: TGTGCCAGCAGGTTAACTAGCGGGGGAATAGAAGCGAACACCGGGGAGCTGTTTTTT

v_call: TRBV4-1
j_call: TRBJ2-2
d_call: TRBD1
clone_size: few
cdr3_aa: CASSHGTGGFRDTGELFF
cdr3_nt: TGCGCCAGCAGCCACGGGACAGGGGGGTTTCGTGACACCGGGGAGCTGTTTTTT

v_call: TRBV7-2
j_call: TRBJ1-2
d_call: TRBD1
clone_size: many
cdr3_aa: CASSPTTGGSGYTF
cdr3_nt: TGTGCCAGCAGCCCAACTACAGGGGGTAGTGGCTACACCTTC

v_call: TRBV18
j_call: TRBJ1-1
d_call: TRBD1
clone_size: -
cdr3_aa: CASSQNTGANTEAFF
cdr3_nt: TGTGCCAGCTCACAAAACACAGGGGCGAACACTGAAGCTTTCTTT

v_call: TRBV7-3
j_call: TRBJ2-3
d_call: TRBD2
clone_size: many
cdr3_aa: CASSLTSGITDTQYF
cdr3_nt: TGTGCCAGCAGCTTAACTAGCGGGATAACAGATACGCAGTATTTT

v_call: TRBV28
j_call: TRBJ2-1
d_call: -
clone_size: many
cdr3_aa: CASSYRPISYNEQFF
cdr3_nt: TGTGCCAGCAGTTATCGACCTATAAGTTACAATGAGCAGTTCTTC

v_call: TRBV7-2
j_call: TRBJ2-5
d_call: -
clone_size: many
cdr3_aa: CASSSSWGMGGQGTQYF
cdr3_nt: TGTGCCAGCAGCTCAAGTTGGGGTATGGGGGGCCAGGGGACCCAGTACTTC

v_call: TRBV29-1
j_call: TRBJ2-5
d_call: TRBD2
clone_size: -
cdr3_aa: CSVVTSGSQETQYF
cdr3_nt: TGCAGCGTTGTGACTAGCGGGAGTCAAGAGACCCAGTACTTC

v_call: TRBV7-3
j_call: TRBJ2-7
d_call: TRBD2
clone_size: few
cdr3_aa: CASSSGLAGAEQYF
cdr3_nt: TGTGCCAGCAGCTCCGGACTAGCGGGGGCCGAGCAGTACTTC

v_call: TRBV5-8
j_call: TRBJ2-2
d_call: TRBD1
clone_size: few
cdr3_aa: CATEKYTPGTGDTGELFF
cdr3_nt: TGTGCCACCGAGAAATATACGCCCGGGACAGGGGACACCGGGGAGCTGTTTTTT